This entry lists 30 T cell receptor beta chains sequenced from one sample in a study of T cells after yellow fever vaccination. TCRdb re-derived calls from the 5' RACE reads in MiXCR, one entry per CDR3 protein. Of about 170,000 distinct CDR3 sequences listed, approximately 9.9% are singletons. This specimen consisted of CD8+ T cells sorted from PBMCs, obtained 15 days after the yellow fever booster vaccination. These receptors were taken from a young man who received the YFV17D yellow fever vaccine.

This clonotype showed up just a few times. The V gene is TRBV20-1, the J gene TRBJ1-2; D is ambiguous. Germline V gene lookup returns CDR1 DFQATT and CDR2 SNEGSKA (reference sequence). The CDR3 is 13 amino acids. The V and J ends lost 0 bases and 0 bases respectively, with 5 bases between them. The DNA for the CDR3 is TGCAGTGCTAGAGAGAGTTCTAACTATGGCTACACCTTC. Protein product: CSARESSNYGYTF.

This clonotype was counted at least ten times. As DNA, the CDR3 is TGCAGTGCTAGGGGTCTGAGCTCCTACGAGCAGTACGTC. It yields the protein CSARGLSSYEQYV. The rearrangement links TRBV20-1 to TRBJ2-7; D is uncertain. Germline V CDR1 and CDR2: DFQATT, SNEGSKA (reference sequence). Between the trimmed V and J ends, which lost 3 bases and 0 bases, there was a span of 9 bases. The CDR3 is 13 amino acids.

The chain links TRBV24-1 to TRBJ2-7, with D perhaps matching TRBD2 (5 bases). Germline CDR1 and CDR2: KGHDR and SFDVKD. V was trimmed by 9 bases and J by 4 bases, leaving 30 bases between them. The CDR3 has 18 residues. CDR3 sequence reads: CATGGRRLLRLTRYEQYV. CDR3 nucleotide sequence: TGTGCCACCGGCGGTCGGCGTCTGCTAAGACTAACCCGTTACGAGCAGTACGTC.

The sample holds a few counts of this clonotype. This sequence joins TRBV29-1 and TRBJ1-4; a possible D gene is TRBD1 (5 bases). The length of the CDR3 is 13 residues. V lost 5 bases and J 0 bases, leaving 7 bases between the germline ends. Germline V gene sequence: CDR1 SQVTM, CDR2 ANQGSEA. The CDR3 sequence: CSVRGATNEKLFF. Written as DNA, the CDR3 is TGCAGCGTTCGAGGGGCAACTAATGAAAAACTGTTTTTT.

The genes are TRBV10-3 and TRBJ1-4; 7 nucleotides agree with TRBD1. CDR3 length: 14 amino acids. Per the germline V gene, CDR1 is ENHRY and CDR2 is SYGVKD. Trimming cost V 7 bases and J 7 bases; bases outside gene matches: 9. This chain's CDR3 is CAINPGGGSEKLFF. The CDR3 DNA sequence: TGTGCCATCAACCCAGGGGGTGGGAGTGAAAAACTGTTTTTT.

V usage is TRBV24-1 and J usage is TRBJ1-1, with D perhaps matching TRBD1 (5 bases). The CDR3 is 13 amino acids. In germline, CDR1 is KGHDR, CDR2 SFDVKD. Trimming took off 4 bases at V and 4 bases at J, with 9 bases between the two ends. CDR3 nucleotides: TGTGCCACCAGTGAGGGGGTTGGCACTGAAGCTTTCTTT. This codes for CATSEGVGTEAFF.

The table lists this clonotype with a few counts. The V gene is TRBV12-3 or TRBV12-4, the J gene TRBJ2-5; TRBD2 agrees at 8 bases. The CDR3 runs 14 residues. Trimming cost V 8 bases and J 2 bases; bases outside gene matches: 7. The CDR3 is CASAPTSGQETQYF. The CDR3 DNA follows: TGTGCCAGCGCACCCACTAGCGGACAAGAGACCCAGTACTTC.

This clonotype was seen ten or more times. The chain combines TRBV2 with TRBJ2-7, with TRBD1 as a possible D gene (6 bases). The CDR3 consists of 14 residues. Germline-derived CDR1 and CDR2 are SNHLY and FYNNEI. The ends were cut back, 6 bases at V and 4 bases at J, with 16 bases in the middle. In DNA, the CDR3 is TGTGCCAGCAGCGCCTGGACAGTCCGTTACGAGCAGTACGTC. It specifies CASSAWTVRYEQYV.

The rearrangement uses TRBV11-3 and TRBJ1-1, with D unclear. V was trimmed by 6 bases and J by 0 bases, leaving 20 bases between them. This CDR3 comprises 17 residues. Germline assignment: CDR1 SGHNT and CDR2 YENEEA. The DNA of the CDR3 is TGTGCCAGCAGGCATAGCTCGGGCAGAGCAATGAACACTGAAGCTTTCTTT. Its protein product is CASRHSSGRAMNTEAFF.

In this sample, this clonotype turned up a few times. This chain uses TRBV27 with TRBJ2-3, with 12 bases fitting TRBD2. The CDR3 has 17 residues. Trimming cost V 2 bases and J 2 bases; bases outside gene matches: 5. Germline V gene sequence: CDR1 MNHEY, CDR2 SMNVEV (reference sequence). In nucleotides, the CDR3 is TGTGCCAGCAGTTTACTAGCGGGGGGGCGGGCCACAGATACGCAGTATTTT. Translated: CASSLLAGGRATDTQYF.

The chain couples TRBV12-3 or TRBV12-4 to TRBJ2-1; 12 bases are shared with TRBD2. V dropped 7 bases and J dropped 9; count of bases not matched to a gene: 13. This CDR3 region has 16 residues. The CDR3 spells CASTLSGLAGHAEQFF. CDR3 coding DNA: TGTGCCAGCACCCTATCCGGACTAGCGGGGCACGCTGAGCAGTTCTTC.

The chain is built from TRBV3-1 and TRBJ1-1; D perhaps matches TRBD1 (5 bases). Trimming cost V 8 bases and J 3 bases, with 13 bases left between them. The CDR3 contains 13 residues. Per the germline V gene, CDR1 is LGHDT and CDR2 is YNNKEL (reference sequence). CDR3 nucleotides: TGTGCCAGCGCTTCCTGGGGGGACACTGAAGCTTTCTTT. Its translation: CASASWGDTEAFF.

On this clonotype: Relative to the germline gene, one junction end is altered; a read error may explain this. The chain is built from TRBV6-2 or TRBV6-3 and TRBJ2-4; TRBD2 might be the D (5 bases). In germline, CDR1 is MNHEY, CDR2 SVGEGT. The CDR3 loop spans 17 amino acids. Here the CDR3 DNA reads TGTGCCAGCAGTTACTCGTCGTCGAAAGGGAGTAGAAACATTCAGTATTTC. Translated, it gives CASSYSSSKGSRNIQYF.

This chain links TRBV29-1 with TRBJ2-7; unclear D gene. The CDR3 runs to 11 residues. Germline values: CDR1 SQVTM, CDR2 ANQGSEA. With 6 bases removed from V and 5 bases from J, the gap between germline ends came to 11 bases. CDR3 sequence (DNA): TGCAGCGTGGGTGGGATCAACGAGCAGTACTTC. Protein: CSVGGINEQYF.

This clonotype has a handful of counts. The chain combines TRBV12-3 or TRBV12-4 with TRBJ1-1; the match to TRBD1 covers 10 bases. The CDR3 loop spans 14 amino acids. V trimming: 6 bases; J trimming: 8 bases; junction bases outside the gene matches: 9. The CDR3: CASSYLGQGSEAFF. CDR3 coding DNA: TGTGCCAGCAGCTACTTGGGACAGGGGTCCGAAGCTTTCTTT.

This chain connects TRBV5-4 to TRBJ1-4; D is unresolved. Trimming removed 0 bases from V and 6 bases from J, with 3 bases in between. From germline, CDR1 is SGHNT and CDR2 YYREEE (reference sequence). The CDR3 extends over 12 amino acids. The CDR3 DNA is TGTGCCAGCAGCTTGGGTGATGAAAAACTGTTTTTT. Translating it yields CASSLGDEKLFF.

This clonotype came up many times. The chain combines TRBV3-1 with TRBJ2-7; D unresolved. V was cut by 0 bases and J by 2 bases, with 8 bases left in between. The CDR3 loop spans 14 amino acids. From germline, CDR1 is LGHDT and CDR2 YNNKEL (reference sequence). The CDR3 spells CASSQDMAPYEQYF. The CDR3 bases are TGTGCCAGCAGCCAAGACATGGCACCCTACGAGCAGTACTTC.

As DNA, the CDR3 is TGTGCTAGTGCCGAAACAGGGGGCTTCGCAGATACGCAGTATTTT. This translates into CASAETGGFADTQYF. The genes are TRBV12-5 and TRBJ2-3; 9 bases line up with TRBD1. The length of the CDR3 is 15 residues. The junction had 9 bases not matched to a gene; V was cut back by 7 bases and J by 4 bases. From germline, CDR1 is LGHNT and CDR2 FRNRAP.

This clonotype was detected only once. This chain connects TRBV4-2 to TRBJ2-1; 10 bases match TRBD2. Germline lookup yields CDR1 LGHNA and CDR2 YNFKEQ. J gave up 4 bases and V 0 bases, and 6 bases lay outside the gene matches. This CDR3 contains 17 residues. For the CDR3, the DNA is TGTGCCAGCAGCCAAGATCTGGTAGCGGGGGGATACAATGAGCAGTTCTTC. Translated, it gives CASSQDLVAGGYNEQFF.

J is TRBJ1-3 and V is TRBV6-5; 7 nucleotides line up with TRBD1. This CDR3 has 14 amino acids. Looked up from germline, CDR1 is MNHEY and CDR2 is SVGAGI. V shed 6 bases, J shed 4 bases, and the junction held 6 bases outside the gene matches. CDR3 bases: TGTGCCAGCAGACGACAGGGCTTCGGAAACACCATATATTTT. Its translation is CASRRQGFGNTIYF.

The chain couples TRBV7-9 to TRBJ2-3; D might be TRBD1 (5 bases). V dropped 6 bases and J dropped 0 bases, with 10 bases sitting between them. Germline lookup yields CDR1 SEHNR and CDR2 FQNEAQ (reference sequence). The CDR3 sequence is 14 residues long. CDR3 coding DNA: TGTGCCAGCAGTCGACCAGGGAGCACAGATACGCAGTATTTT. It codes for CASSRPGSTDTQYF.

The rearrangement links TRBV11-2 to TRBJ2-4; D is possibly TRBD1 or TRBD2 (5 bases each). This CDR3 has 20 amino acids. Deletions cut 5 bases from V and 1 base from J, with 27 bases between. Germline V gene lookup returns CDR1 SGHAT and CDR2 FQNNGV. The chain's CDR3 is CASSLDTPGRPRTAKNIQYF. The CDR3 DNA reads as TGTGCCAGCAGCCTCGACACCCCGGGACGCCCAAGGACGGCCAAAAACATTCAGTACTTC.

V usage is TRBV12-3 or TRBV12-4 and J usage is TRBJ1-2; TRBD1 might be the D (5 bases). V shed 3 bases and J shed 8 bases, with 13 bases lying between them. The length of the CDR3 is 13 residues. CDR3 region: CASSLSVTEGYTF. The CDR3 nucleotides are TGTGCCAGCAGTTTGTCGGTGACAGAGGGCTACACCTTC.

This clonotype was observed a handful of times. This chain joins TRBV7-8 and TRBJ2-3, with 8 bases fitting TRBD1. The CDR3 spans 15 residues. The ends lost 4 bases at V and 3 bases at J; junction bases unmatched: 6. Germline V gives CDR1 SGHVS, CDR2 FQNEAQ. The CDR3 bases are TGTGCCAGCAGCTGGAGACAGGGGATTACAGATACGCAGTATTTT. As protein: CASSWRQGITDTQYF.

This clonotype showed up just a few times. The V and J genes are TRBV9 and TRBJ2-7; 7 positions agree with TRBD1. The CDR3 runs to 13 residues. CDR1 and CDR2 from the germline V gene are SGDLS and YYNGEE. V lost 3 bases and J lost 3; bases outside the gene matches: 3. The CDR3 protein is CASSGDSRYEQYF. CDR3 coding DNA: TGTGCCAGCAGCGGGGACAGTCGCTACGAGCAGTACTTC.

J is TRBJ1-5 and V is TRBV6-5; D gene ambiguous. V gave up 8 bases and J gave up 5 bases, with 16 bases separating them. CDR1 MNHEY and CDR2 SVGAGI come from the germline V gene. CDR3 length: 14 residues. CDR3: CASDKDPQDQPQHF. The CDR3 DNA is TGTGCCAGCGATAAGGACCCTCAGGATCAGCCCCAGCATTTT.

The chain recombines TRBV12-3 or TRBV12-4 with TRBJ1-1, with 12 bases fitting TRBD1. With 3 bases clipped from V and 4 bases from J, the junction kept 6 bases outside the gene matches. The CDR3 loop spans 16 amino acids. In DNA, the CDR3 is TGTGCCAGCAGTTTCCGGGACAGGGGGCTGAGCACTGAAGCTTTCTTT. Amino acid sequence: CASSFRDRGLSTEAFF.

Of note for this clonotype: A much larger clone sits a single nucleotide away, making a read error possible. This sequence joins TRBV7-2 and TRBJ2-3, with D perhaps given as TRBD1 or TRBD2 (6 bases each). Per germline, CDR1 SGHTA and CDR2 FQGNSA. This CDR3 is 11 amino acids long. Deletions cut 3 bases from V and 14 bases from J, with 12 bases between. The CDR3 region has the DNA TGTGCCAGCAGCTTTTCCGGGGGCCTGTATTTT. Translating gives CASSFSGGLYF.

The CDR3 DNA reads as TGTGCCAGCAGCGTGGGATCCGCAGGGAACACTGAAGCTTTCTTT. Translating gives CASSVGSAGNTEAFF. The gene calls are TRBV9 and TRBJ1-1, with unresolved D. Trimming shortened V by 2 bases and J by 1 base, and 12 bases separated the two germline ends. This CDR3 contains 15 residues. Germline V gives CDR1 SGDLS, CDR2 YYNGEE.

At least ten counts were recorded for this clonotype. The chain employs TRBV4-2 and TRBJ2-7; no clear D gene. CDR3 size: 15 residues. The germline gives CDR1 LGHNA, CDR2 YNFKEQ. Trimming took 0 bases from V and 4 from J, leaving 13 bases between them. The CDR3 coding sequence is TGTGCCAGCAGCCAAGATGGGAACGGGCCATACGAGCAGTACGTC. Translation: CASSQDGNGPYEQYV.